These T cell receptor beta chains were read from a single sample in a study of T-cell memory formation after mild COVID-19. TCRdb passed the 5' RACE reads through MiXCR, listing each CDR3 protein once. Among some 82,000 distinct CDR3 sequences listed, around 13% were seen once. Sequencing used PBMCs or a T cell subset sorted from them (not recorded which). All receptors come from a man aged 18 to 29 who had mild COVID-19 (a few samples of this study predate the infection). Cell type and time point are not known. The CDR3 runs from the conserved cysteine through the conserved F or W. Each record gives: J gene, D gene, clone size, V gene, CDR3 length, CDR3 protein, CDR3 DNA. The D gene is left open where the match is weak. Some rows have no size entry. The others give once, few or many, or a class for an expanded clone.

j_gene: TRBJ1-1; d_gene: -; abundance: once; v_gene: TRBV30; len: 15; CDR3aa: CAWNPIDRWNTEAFF; CDR3nt: TGTGCCTGGAACCCTATTGACAGGTGGAACACTGAAGCTTTCTTT
j_gene: TRBJ1-1; d_gene: -; abundance: -; v_gene: TRBV6-5; len: 14; CDR3aa: CASSYSEGLGEAFF; CDR3nt: TGTGCCAGCAGTTACTCGGAGGGGCTCGGTGAAGCTTTCTTT
j_gene: TRBJ1-2; d_gene: TRBD1; abundance: few; v_gene: TRBV9; len: 16; CDR3aa: CASSVPDRAKLNGYTF; CDR3nt: TGTGCCAGCAGCGTGCCTGACAGGGCGAAACTAAATGGCTACACCTTC
j_gene: TRBJ2-7; d_gene: -; abundance: many; v_gene: TRBV29-1; len: 14; CDR3aa: CSVDFRPLRYEQYF; CDR3nt: TGCAGCGTTGATTTCCGCCCTTTGCGTTACGAGCAGTACTTC
j_gene: TRBJ2-5; d_gene: -; abundance: -; v_gene: TRBV5-1; len: 14; CDR3aa: CASSLVGGQETQYF; CDR3nt: TGCGCCAGCAGCTTGGTCGGGGGCCAAGAGACCCAGTACTTC
j_gene: TRBJ2-3; d_gene: TRBD2; abundance: many; v_gene: TRBV7-9; len: 15; CDR3aa: CASTPLSGGTDTQYF; CDR3nt: TGTGCCAGCACCCCGCTCAGCGGGGGCACAGATACGCAGTATTTT
j_gene: TRBJ2-3; d_gene: TRBD2; abundance: few; v_gene: TRBV20-1; len: 15; CDR3aa: CSAPLERENTDTQYF; CDR3nt: TGCAGTGCTCCACTCGAGCGGGAGAACACAGATACGCAGTATTTT
j_gene: TRBJ1-6; d_gene: TRBD1; abundance: -; v_gene: TRBV12-3/TRBV12-4; len: 15; CDR3aa: CASSQATGENSPLHF; CDR3nt: TGTGCCAGCAGCCAAGCAACAGGGGAGAATTCACCCCTCCACTTT
j_gene: TRBJ2-3; d_gene: -; abundance: -; v_gene: TRBV11-2; len: 14; CDR3aa: CASSLETATDTQYF; CDR3nt: TGTGCCAGCAGCCTGGAGACCGCTACCGATACGCAGTATTTT
j_gene: TRBJ1-1; d_gene: -; abundance: -; v_gene: TRBV5-5; len: 13; CDR3aa: CASREVTGPEAFF; CDR3nt: TGTGCCAGCAGAGAGGTGACAGGCCCCGAAGCTTTCTTT
j_gene: TRBJ1-2; d_gene: -; abundance: many; v_gene: TRBV2; len: 16; CDR3aa: CASSDIGLRANYGYTF; CDR3nt: TGTGCCAGCAGTGATATCGGCCTACGGGCTAACTATGGCTACACCTTC
j_gene: TRBJ2-7; d_gene: -; abundance: -; v_gene: TRBV7-9; len: 13; CDR3aa: CASSLGRVDEQYF; CDR3nt: TGTGCCAGCAGCTTGGGCAGGGTCGACGAGCAGTACTTC
j_gene: TRBJ1-5; d_gene: TRBD1; abundance: -; v_gene: TRBV12-3/TRBV12-4; len: 16; CDR3aa: CASSSDRESSNQPQHF; CDR3nt: TGTGCCAGCAGTTCGGACAGGGAGTCGAGCAATCAGCCCCAGCATTTT
j_gene: TRBJ2-1; d_gene: -; abundance: -; v_gene: TRBV7-9; len: 12; CDR3aa: CASSPTSLEQFF; CDR3nt: TGTGCCAGCAGCCCCACCTCGCTAGAGCAGTTCTTC
j_gene: TRBJ1-5; d_gene: -; abundance: -; v_gene: TRBV6-2/TRBV6-3; len: 14; CDR3aa: CASSYGASNQPQHF; CDR3nt: TGTGCCAGCTCTTACGGGGCTAGCAATCAGCCCCAGCATTTT
j_gene: TRBJ1-4; d_gene: -; abundance: -; v_gene: TRBV15; len: 15; CDR3aa: CATSRGAASNEKLFF; CDR3nt: TGTGCCACCAGCAGAGGGGCGGCAAGTAATGAAAAACTGTTTTTT
j_gene: TRBJ2-6; d_gene: -; abundance: -; v_gene: TRBV7-3; len: 15; CDR3aa: CASSPGYSGANVLTF; CDR3nt: TGTGCCAGCAGCCCTGGGTACTCTGGGGCCAACGTCCTGACTTTC
j_gene: TRBJ2-7; d_gene: -; abundance: once; v_gene: TRBV12-3/TRBV12-4; len: 13; CDR3aa: CASSSGATKEQYF; CDR3nt: TGTGCCAGCAGTTCCGGGGCGACGAAAGAGCAGTACTTC
j_gene: TRBJ1-6; d_gene: -; abundance: -; v_gene: TRBV7-9; len: 15; CDR3aa: CASSLVLSYNSPLHF; CDR3nt: TGTGCCAGCAGCTTAGTCTTGTCCTATAATTCACCCCTCCACTTT
j_gene: TRBJ2-2; d_gene: TRBD1; abundance: few; v_gene: TRBV7-9; len: 15; CDR3aa: CASSGTGSRPGELFF; CDR3nt: TGTGCCAGCAGCGGGACAGGGAGTCGTCCCGGGGAGCTGTTTTTT
j_gene: TRBJ1-1; d_gene: -; abundance: few; v_gene: TRBV9; len: 13; CDR3aa: CASSVWVDTEAFF; CDR3nt: TGTGCCAGCAGCGTGTGGGTGGACACTGAAGCTTTCTTT
j_gene: TRBJ2-5; d_gene: -; abundance: -; v_gene: TRBV11-2; len: 16; CDR3aa: CASSFRRVFTGETQYF; CDR3nt: TGTGCCAGCAGCTTTCGGCGAGTCTTCACGGGAGAGACCCAGTACTTC
j_gene: TRBJ2-3; d_gene: TRBD2; abundance: -; v_gene: TRBV6-5; len: 15; CDR3aa: CASSPLTSGWDTQYF; CDR3nt: TGTGCCAGCAGTCCCCTGACTAGCGGATGGGATACGCAGTATTTT
j_gene: TRBJ1-1; d_gene: -; abundance: -; v_gene: TRBV9; len: 13; CDR3aa: CASSAGGRTEAFF; CDR3nt: TGTGCCAGCAGCGCTGGAGGTCGTACTGAAGCTTTCTTT
j_gene: TRBJ2-3; d_gene: -; abundance: -; v_gene: TRBV6-2/TRBV6-3; len: 15; CDR3aa: CASTRDRTDTDTQYF; CDR3nt: TGTGCCAGCACCAGGGACCGAACAGACACAGATACGCAGTATTTT
j_gene: TRBJ2-5; d_gene: -; abundance: few; v_gene: TRBV24-1; len: 17; CDR3aa: CATSQVTLGRNQETQYF; CDR3nt: TGTGCCACCAGCCAAGTGACCCTGGGTCGAAACCAAGAGACCCAGTACTTC
j_gene: TRBJ1-2; d_gene: TRBD1; abundance: -; v_gene: TRBV7-9; len: 14; CDR3aa: CASTQPRGRGGYTF; CDR3nt: TGTGCCAGCACTCAACCGAGGGGCAGGGGGGGCTACACCTTC
j_gene: TRBJ1-1; d_gene: TRBD1; abundance: -; v_gene: TRBV7-9; len: 14; CDR3aa: CASSLVQGGTEAFF; CDR3nt: TGTGCCAGCAGCTTAGTCCAGGGGGGTACTGAAGCTTTCTTT
j_gene: TRBJ2-7; d_gene: -; abundance: few; v_gene: TRBV12-3/TRBV12-4; len: 12; CDR3aa: CASSYGTPEQYF; CDR3nt: TGTGCCAGCAGTTACGGGACACCCGAGCAGTACTTC
j_gene: TRBJ2-1; d_gene: TRBD2; abundance: few; v_gene: TRBV9; len: 15; CDR3aa: CASSSSGTTYNEQFF; CDR3nt: TGTGCCAGCAGCTCTAGCGGGACAACCTACAATGAGCAGTTCTTC
j_gene: TRBJ2-2; d_gene: -; abundance: -; v_gene: TRBV4-2; len: 16; CDR3aa: CASSQDIGKGTGELFF; CDR3nt: TGTGCCAGCAGCCAAGATATAGGGAAGGGTACCGGGGAGCTGTTTTTT
j_gene: TRBJ1-5; d_gene: -; abundance: few; v_gene: TRBV20-1; len: 15; CDR3aa: CSAGPNRASAQPQHF; CDR3nt: TGCAGTGCTGGCCCGAACAGGGCATCGGCGCAGCCCCAGCATTTT
j_gene: TRBJ1-6; d_gene: -; abundance: -; v_gene: TRBV27; len: 14; CDR3aa: CASSSLLGLSPLHF; CDR3nt: TGTGCCAGCAGTTCTCTCCTGGGCCTTTCACCCCTCCACTTT
j_gene: TRBJ2-4; d_gene: TRBD2; abundance: few; v_gene: TRBV7-2; len: 18; CDR3aa: CASSFPGTSGDAKNIQYF; CDR3nt: TGTGCCAGCAGCTTCCCCGGGACTAGCGGGGATGCCAAAAACATTCAGTACTTC
j_gene: TRBJ2-2; d_gene: -; abundance: -; v_gene: TRBV4-1; len: 13; CDR3aa: CASSQENTGELFF; CDR3nt: TGCGCCAGCAGCCAGGAAAACACCGGGGAGCTGTTTTTT
j_gene: TRBJ2-3; d_gene: -; abundance: few; v_gene: TRBV4-1; len: 16; CDR3aa: CASSLRGGTSTDTQYF; CDR3nt: TGCGCCAGCAGCCTCCGGGGCGGGACAAGCACAGATACGCAGTATTTT
j_gene: TRBJ1-1; d_gene: TRBD1; abundance: -; v_gene: TRBV4-1; len: 16; CDR3aa: CASSQRTGYMNTEAFF; CDR3nt: TGCGCCAGCAGCCAACGGACAGGGTACATGAACACTGAAGCTTTCTTT
j_gene: TRBJ1-4; d_gene: -; abundance: -; v_gene: TRBV5-1; len: 15; CDR3aa: CASSSGEATNEKLFF; CDR3nt: TGCGCCAGCAGCTCAGGGGAAGCAACTAATGAAAAACTGTTTTTT
j_gene: TRBJ2-1; d_gene: -; abundance: -; v_gene: TRBV25-1; len: 11; CDR3aa: CASSEISEQFF; CDR3nt: TGTGCCAGCAGTGAGATCTCAGAGCAGTTCTTC
j_gene: TRBJ2-5; d_gene: -; abundance: -; v_gene: TRBV13; len: 13; CDR3aa: CASSLGQGETQYF; CDR3nt: TGTGCCAGCAGCTTAGGACAGGGAGAGACCCAGTACTTC
j_gene: TRBJ1-2; d_gene: -; abundance: few; v_gene: TRBV7-2; len: 12; CDR3aa: CASSFMGYGYTF; CDR3nt: TGTGCCAGCAGCTTCATGGGCTATGGCTACACCTTC
j_gene: TRBJ2-2; d_gene: -; abundance: many; v_gene: TRBV9; len: 16; CDR3aa: CASSFRRTLSTGELFF; CDR3nt: TGTGCCAGCAGCTTCCGACGGACACTGTCCACCGGGGAGCTGTTTTTT
j_gene: TRBJ2-1; d_gene: -; abundance: few; v_gene: TRBV5-1; len: 14; CDR3aa: CASSLTGEDNEQFF; CDR3nt: TGCGCCAGCAGCTTAACGGGCGAAGATAATGAGCAGTTCTTC
j_gene: TRBJ2-2; d_gene: -; abundance: few; v_gene: TRBV9; len: 17; CDR3aa: CASSVDWDPTNTGELFF; CDR3nt: TGTGCCAGCAGCGTAGATTGGGACCCCACGAACACCGGGGAGCTGTTTTTT
j_gene: TRBJ1-2; d_gene: -; abundance: few; v_gene: TRBV4-2; len: 12; CDR3aa: CASSQTDYGYTF; CDR3nt: TGTGCCAGCAGCCAGACGGACTATGGCTACACCTTC
j_gene: TRBJ2-2; d_gene: TRBD1; abundance: few; v_gene: TRBV7-9; len: 16; CDR3aa: CASSDTGVANTGELFF; CDR3nt: TGTGCCAGCAGCGATACAGGGGTCGCGAACACCGGGGAGCTGTTTTTT
j_gene: TRBJ2-1; d_gene: -; abundance: -; v_gene: TRBV7-9; len: 13; CDR3aa: CASSPPAGDEQFF; CDR3nt: TGTGCCAGCAGCCCCCCGGCTGGCGATGAGCAGTTCTTC
j_gene: TRBJ2-3; d_gene: TRBD2; abundance: many; v_gene: TRBV5-1; len: 16; CDR3aa: CASSLFAGGRLDTQYF; CDR3nt: TGCGCCAGCAGCCTCTTCGCGGGGGGCCGACTAGATACGCAGTATTTT
j_gene: TRBJ2-3; d_gene: -; abundance: -; v_gene: TRBV12-3/TRBV12-4; len: 14; CDR3aa: CASSLVGGSDTQYF; CDR3nt: TGTGCCAGCAGTTTAGTTGGAGGATCAGATACGCAGTATTTT
j_gene: TRBJ2-7; d_gene: TRBD1; abundance: few; v_gene: TRBV4-3; len: 14; CDR3aa: CASSQEPGTVEQYF; CDR3nt: TGCGCCAGCAGCCAGGAACCCGGGACAGTCGAGCAGTACTTC
j_gene: TRBJ1-1; d_gene: -; abundance: -; v_gene: TRBV5-1; len: 13; CDR3aa: CASSSGWNTEAFF; CDR3nt: TGCGCCAGCAGTTCAGGGTGGAACACTGAAGCTTTCTTT
j_gene: TRBJ1-4; d_gene: -; abundance: few; v_gene: TRBV20-1; len: 17; CDR3aa: CSARPTGSDWANEKLFF; CDR3nt: TGCAGTGCTAGGCCTACAGGGAGCGACTGGGCTAATGAAAAACTGTTTTTT
j_gene: TRBJ2-1; d_gene: TRBD2; abundance: few; v_gene: TRBV7-2; len: 15; CDR3aa: CASSSPTIRGGEQFF; CDR3nt: TGTGCCAGCAGCTCACCCACCATACGGGGGGGCGAGCAGTTCTTC
j_gene: TRBJ1-1; d_gene: -; abundance: -; v_gene: TRBV10-3; len: 14; CDR3aa: CAISEGEEGTEAFF; CDR3nt: TGTGCCATCAGTGAAGGGGAGGAGGGGACTGAAGCTTTCTTT
j_gene: TRBJ2-7; d_gene: -; abundance: -; v_gene: TRBV5-1; len: 15; CDR3aa: CASSLSGSESYEQYF; CDR3nt: TGCGCCAGCAGCTTGTCAGGGTCAGAATCCTACGAGCAGTACTTC
j_gene: TRBJ2-7; d_gene: -; abundance: -; v_gene: TRBV4-1; len: 13; CDR3aa: CASSHPGRHEQYF; CDR3nt: TGCGCCAGCAGCCATCCCGGGAGACACGAGCAGTACTTC
j_gene: TRBJ2-1; d_gene: -; abundance: few; v_gene: TRBV7-3; len: 13; CDR3aa: CASSFTGGNEQFF; CDR3nt: TGTGCCAGCAGCTTCACCGGGGGCAATGAGCAGTTCTTC
j_gene: TRBJ2-1; d_gene: TRBD2; abundance: -; v_gene: TRBV20-1; len: 17; CDR3aa: CSARPTRTSASYNEQFF; CDR3nt: TGCAGTGCTAGACCAACCCGGACTAGCGCATCCTACAATGAGCAGTTCTTC
j_gene: TRBJ2-6; d_gene: -; abundance: few; v_gene: TRBV29-1; len: 14; CDR3aa: CSVEGVSGANVLTF; CDR3nt: TGCAGCGTTGAAGGGGTCTCTGGGGCCAACGTCCTGACTTTC
j_gene: TRBJ2-1; d_gene: -; abundance: many; v_gene: TRBV9; len: 14; CDR3aa: CASTPGGRYNEQFF; CDR3nt: TGTGCCAGCACCCCAGGCGGGCGATACAATGAGCAGTTCTTC